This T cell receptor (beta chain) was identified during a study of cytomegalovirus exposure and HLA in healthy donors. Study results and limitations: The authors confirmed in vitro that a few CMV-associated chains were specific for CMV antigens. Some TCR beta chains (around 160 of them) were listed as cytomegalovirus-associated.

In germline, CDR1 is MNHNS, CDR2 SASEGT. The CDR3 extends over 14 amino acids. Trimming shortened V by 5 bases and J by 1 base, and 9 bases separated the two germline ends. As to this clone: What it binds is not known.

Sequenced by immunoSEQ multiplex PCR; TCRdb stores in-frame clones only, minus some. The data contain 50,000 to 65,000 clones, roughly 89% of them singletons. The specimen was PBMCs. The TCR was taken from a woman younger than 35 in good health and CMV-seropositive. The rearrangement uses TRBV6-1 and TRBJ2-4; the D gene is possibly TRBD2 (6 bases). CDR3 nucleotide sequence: TGTGCCAGCAGTCGGGACTTGGCCAAAAACATTCAGTACTTC. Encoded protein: CASSRDLAKNIQYF.